These 23 T cell receptor beta chains share one sample of origin, sequenced in a study of glioma-infiltrating T cells. Using RNA template, CDR3s of TCR alpha and beta were amplified with iRepertoire arm-PCR. TCRdb passed the multiplex PCR reads through MiXCR, listing each CDR3 protein once. Of around 100,000 distinct CDR3 sequences in the sample, about 30% were seen once. Sequences were obtained from glioma tissue, nonneoplastic brain tissue, or PBMCs (not recorded which). All receptors come from a human donor with low-grade glioma or glioblastoma, undergoing nonglioma brain surgery, or in good health (not recorded which).

There are many counts of this clonotype. The chain joins TRBV6-2 or TRBV6-3 to TRBJ1-1; D is uncertain. Germline V CDR1 and CDR2: MNHEY, SVGEGT. The CDR3 consists of 12 residues. V gave up 4 bases and J gave up 7 bases, with 10 bases separating them. The CDR3 bases are TGTGCCAGCAGTTTGACATTCGGTGAAGCTTTCTTT. Translation gives CASSLTFGEAFF.

As concerns this clonotype: Just one base apart from a much larger clone, this may be a read error. This sequence joins TRBV4-1 and TRBJ1-3; no reliable D call. Germline V CDR1 and CDR2: MGHRA, YSYEKL. There are 17 residues in the CDR3. The CDR3 DNA reads TGCGCCAGCAGCCAAGCTGGAGTAAGCAGCTCTGAAAACACCATATATTTT. Its translation is CASSQAGVSSSENTIYF.

Regarding this clonotype: A read error is likely, as this CDR3 ends without the conserved phenylalanine or tryptophan. The rearrangement uses TRBV6-1 and TRBJ2-7; 8 positions agree with TRBD2. This CDR3 has 13 amino acids. Germline V gene data show CDR1 as MNHNS and CDR2 as SASEGT. The CDR3 region has the DNA TGTGCAGGGGGGCGGGGGGAGGCTAACGAGCAGTACTTA. Its protein is CAGGRGEANEQYL.

As to this clonotype: A much larger clonotype is one base distant, so this may be a read error. V and J are TRBV7-2 and TRBJ1-6; D may be TRBD1 (5 bases). Trimming took 1 base from V and 9 from J, leaving 13 bases between them. The CDR3 has 15 amino acids. Germline V lookup: CDR1 SGHTA, CDR2 FQGNSA. This CDR3 reads CASSLVAGRFSPLHF. In nucleotides, the CDR3 is TGTGCCAGCAGCTTAGTAGCAGGGAGATTTTCACCCCTCCACTTT.

This clonotype has only a few counts. V and J are TRBV3-1 and TRBJ1-5; no firm D call. The ends were cut back, 0 bases at V and 2 bases at J, with 11 bases in the middle. The length of the CDR3 is 16 residues. Germline values: CDR1 LGHDT, CDR2 YNNKEL (reference sequence). The CDR3, as DNA: TGTGCCAGCAGCCAAGATAGTAGAGGCGGCAATCAGCCCCAGCATTTT. Protein product: CASSQDSRGGNQPQHF.

This clonotype was seen more than once but under ten times. The chain has TRBV20-1 and TRBJ2-2; D is possibly TRBD1 or TRBD2 (5 bases each). Trimming removed 2 bases at V and 3 bases at J, with 22 bases between. The CDR3 sequence is 18 residues long. Per germline, CDR1 DFQATT and CDR2 SNEGSKA (reference sequence). In DNA form, the CDR3 reads TGCAGTGCTAGATCATCCAAGACTATGGGGGACCACACCGGGGAGCTGTTTTTT. As protein: CSARSSKTMGDHTGELFF.

This clonotype was detected a few times. At one of its ends the junction is not consistent with the germline gene, which may arise from a read error. This chain connects TRBV5-1 to TRBJ2-5; D is uncertain. This CDR3 contains 10 residues. The V gene's germline CDR1 is SGHRS and CDR2 YFSETQ. The CDR3 spells CASSQKTQYF. CDR3 nucleotides: TGCGCCAGCAGCCAAAAGACCCAGTACTTC.

The chain is built from TRBV5-1 and TRBJ1-6; possibly TRBD1 for D (5 bases). Germline V CDR1 and CDR2: SGHRS, YFSETQ. V was clipped by 4 bases and J by 7 bases, with 12 bases between them. The length of the CDR3 is 14 residues. The CDR3 spells CASSATEGNSPLHF. Here the CDR3 DNA reads TGCGCCAGCAGCGCGACAGAGGGGAATTCACCCCTCCACTTT.

This clonotype was seen a handful of times. The genes are TRBV12-3 or TRBV12-4 and TRBJ1-5; D not resolved. This CDR3 is 17 amino acids long. V lost 0 bases to trimming and J lost 2 bases, with 14 bases between them. The CDR3 region has the DNA TGTGCCAGCAGTTTAGCCCCAAAGAAGGTTGGCAATCAGCCCCAGCATTTT. Translating gives CASSLAPKKVGNQPQHF.

A single count supports this clonotype. This may be a read error, as it is one base from a much larger clone. This chain connects TRBV7-2 to TRBJ2-3, with unresolved D. The CDR3 has 14 amino acids. CDR1 is SGHTA, CDR2 FQGNSA, per germline. The CDR3 spells CSSSYSPPTDTQYF. DNA of the CDR3: TGTTCCAGCAGTTACTCTCCCCCTACAGATACGCAGTATTTT.

The chain recombines TRBV20-1 with TRBJ2-2; 11 bases match TRBD2. Germline values: CDR1 DFQATT, CDR2 SNEGSKA (reference sequence). The trim removed 1 base at V and 7 bases at J, leaving 5 bases unmatched. This CDR3 has 15 amino acids. CDR3 protein: CSARVSGGAVGELFF. The CDR3 DNA follows: TGCAGTGCTAGAGTTAGCGGGGGGGCAGTCGGGGAGCTGTTTTTT.

This clonotype was seen only once. A single base separates this from a much larger clone, so it may be a read error. The genes are TRBV6-2 or TRBV6-3 and TRBJ2-7; a possible D gene is TRBD2 (5 bases). This CDR3 is built from 13 residues. In germline, CDR1 is MNHEY, CDR2 SVGEGT. The CDR3 coding sequence is TGTGCCAGCGGTTACTCGGGGTATTCAGAGCAGTACTTC. As protein: CASGYSGYSEQYF.

The sample holds many counts of this clonotype. The CDR3 end shows no conserved phenylalanine or tryptophan, and so a read error is likely. Because the CDR3's place on the DNA is in doubt, the DNA is left out and the CDR3 is given as listed by TCRdb. The chain employs TRBV2 and TRBJ2-1; the D call in the table, TRBD1, was not verified against the DNA. Both ends counted, the CDR3 spans 8 residues. Germline assignment: CDR1 SNHLY and CDR2 FYNNEI. CDR3 region: CASYGVLS.

The rearrangement uses TRBV10-3 and TRBJ2-3; D not certain. From germline, CDR1 is ENHRY and CDR2 SYGVKD. The CDR3 runs 14 residues. Trimming pared 4 bases from V and 1 base from J, leaving 9 bases between. CDR3 sequence reads: CAISGAQRTDTQYF. The CDR3 nucleotides read TGTGCCATCAGTGGTGCCCAACGCACAGATACGCAGTATTTT.

This chain uses TRBV7-9 with TRBJ2-1; D unresolved. V shed 5 bases and J shed 6 bases, with 26 bases lying between them. Looked up from germline, CDR1 is SEHNR and CDR2 is FQNEAQ (reference sequence). The CDR3 extends over 18 amino acids. The CDR3 coding sequence is TGTGCCAGCAGCGCGCTGTCCTTGGCTACAAGCCCCTCCAATGAGCAGTTCTTC. Encoded protein: CASSALSLATSPSNEQFF.

This clonotype was seen many times. V is TRBV15 and J is TRBJ1-6, with 8 bases lining up with TRBD1. V lost 0 bases to trimming and J lost 11 bases; unmatched junction nucleotides: 6. This CDR3 spans 15 amino acids. Germline lookup yields CDR1 LNHNV and CDR2 YYDKDF (reference sequence). The CDR3 sequence: CATSRDGSGGTPLHF. DNA for the CDR3: TGTGCCACCAGCAGAGATGGATCAGGGGGCACACCCCTCCACTTT.

This clonotype appeared a few times. The rearrangement uses TRBV4-1 and TRBJ1-2; D uncertain. The CDR3 runs 12 residues. Germline assignment: CDR1 MGHRA and CDR2 YSYEKL. Trimming cost V 0 bases and J 9 bases, with 8 bases left between them. This CDR3 reads CASSQDQSSYTF. DNA of the CDR3: TGCGCCAGCAGCCAAGATCAAAGTAGCTACACCTTC.

Many counts were recorded for this clonotype. The chain employs TRBV20-1 and TRBJ1-4, with no clear D. Per germline, CDR1 DFQATT and CDR2 SNEGSKA (reference sequence). Trimming shortened V by 5 bases and J by 6 bases, and 10 bases separated the two germline ends. The CDR3 extends over 12 amino acids. The CDR3 region is CSAPSPDEKLFF. The CDR3 bases are TGCAGTGCTCCTTCACCCGATGAAAAACTGTTTTTT.

In regard to this clonotype: This may arise from a read error, as a much more abundant clone is one base away. The J gene is TRBJ2-7, the V gene TRBV5-1; perhaps TRBD1 as D (5 bases). The V gene lost 2 bases and the J gene lost 5 bases, with 20 bases spanning the gap. This CDR3 contains 16 residues. Germline V gene lookup returns CDR1 SGHRS and CDR2 YFSETQ. Here the CDR3 DNA reads TGCGCCAGCAGCTTCGGTGGGCCAGGGCGGACGGACGAGCAGTACTTC. It encodes CASSFGGPGRTDEQYF.

Turning to this clonotype: A read error may explain this, as a much larger clone is one base away. This chain connects TRBV11-1 to TRBJ2-1; D not certain. V dropped 2 bases and J dropped 9 bases, with 14 bases sitting between them. In germline, CDR1 is SGHAT, CDR2 FQDESV (reference sequence). The CDR3 covers 14 residues. The CDR3 nucleotides read TGTGCCAGCAGCTTAACTCCTTTCCGGGCTGAGCAGTTCTTC. It encodes CASSLTPFRAEQFF.

On this clonotype: The missing conserved phenylalanine or tryptophan at the end of this CDR3 makes a read error likely. No DNA is shown, since the ends of the CDR3 on it are uncertain; the CDR3 is the one TCRdb lists. The CDR3 here is CASSAYETAQLS. The genes are TRBV7-8 and TRBJ2-3; the D call TRBD1 from the table was never checked on the DNA. Both ends counted, the CDR3 spans 12 residues. The germline gives CDR1 SGHVS, CDR2 FQNEAQ.

The J gene is TRBJ1-1, the V gene TRBV3-1, with 10 positions matching TRBD1. Looked up from germline, CDR1 is LGHDT and CDR2 is YNNKEL (reference sequence). CDR3 length: 14 amino acids. J was trimmed by 6 bases and V by 0 bases; bases with no gene match: 1. CDR3 in amino acids: CASSQETGGSEAFF. CDR3 nucleotides: TGTGCCAGCAGCCAAGAGACAGGGGGCTCTGAAGCTTTCTTT.

At least ten counts were recorded for this clonotype. The chain has TRBV7-9 and TRBJ1-1; D is possibly TRBD1 (6 bases). The CDR3 sequence is 15 residues long. Trimming removed 1 base from V and 6 bases from J, with 15 bases in between. Germline CDR1 SEHNR, CDR2 FQNEAQ (reference sequence). CDR3 DNA sequence: TGTGCCAGCAGCTTAGAGGGGGGGAGCATGGCTGAAGCTTTCTTT. This translates into CASSLEGGSMAEAFF.